This TCR beta chain stems from a study of CD8+ T cells in alopecia areata. Regarding this clone: Its antigen remains unidentified.

Regarding the study as a whole: It was less clear whether patients shared TCRs than it was in mice, possibly because of HLA.

In germline, CDR1 is GTSNPN, CDR2 SVGIG (reference sequence). The CDR3 length is 12 residues. V gave up 8 bases and J gave up 4 bases; unmatched junction bases: 7. As the sequencing template, cDNA was produced by extracting RNA and reverse transcribing it. The method was immunoSEQ multiplex PCR; TCRdb's version includes in-frame clones alone and lacks a portion of them. Altogether under 250,000 clones are present, approximately 60% being singletons, with the ten largest covering under 5%. The sequenced material came from CD8+ T cells sorted from blood. The chain uses TRBV30 and TRBJ1-2, with 7 bases aligning to TRBD1. The clonotype originates from a human donor in good health. DNA for the CDR3: TGTGCCGGCGAAGGACAGGCCTATGGCTACACCTTC. The encoded protein is CAGEGQAYGYTF.